What follows are 30 T cell receptor beta chains derived from one specimen sequenced in a study of shared clonotypes between healthy human individuals. Here immunoSEQ multiplex PCR was the method, and the copy in TCRdb shows in-frame clones only, minus some. The sample has about 2.4 million clones, over 85% seen once; the top ten hold 0.36%. Material: naive CD4+ T cells from PBMCs. Subset described: CD45RA+ positively selected. The source of these receptors is a man aged 18 to 30 in good health. Some clones in this sample may be carry-over from other donors' samples.

V usage is TRBV6-1 and J usage is TRBJ1-5; D gene ambiguous. Trimming cost V 3 bases and J 4 bases, with 10 bases left between them. CDR1 MNHNS and CDR2 SASEGT come from the germline V gene. This CDR3 contains 14 residues. CDR3 in amino acids: CASSDNGKNQPQHF. Here the CDR3 DNA reads TGTGCCAGCAGTGACAACGGGAAAAATCAGCCCCAGCATTTT.

J is TRBJ1-2 and V is TRBV30; 9 nucleotides align to TRBD1. The germline gives CDR1 GTSNPN, CDR2 SVGIG (reference sequence). Unmatched junction bases numbered 4, after V lost 4 bases and J lost 4 bases. The CDR3 has 13 residues. This chain's CDR3 is CAWTQDRGYGYTF. CDR3 DNA sequence: TGTGCCTGGACCCAGGACAGGGGCTATGGCTACACCTTC.

The chain combines TRBV6-5 with TRBJ1-1, with a weak D call TRBD1 (5 bases). The CDR3 has 15 amino acids. Per the germline V gene, CDR1 is MNHEY and CDR2 is SVGAGI. Trimming stripped 3 bases from V and 2 bases from J, with 13 bases between. The CDR3 region is CASSYRGRDNTEAFF. Written as DNA, the CDR3 is TGTGCCAGCAGTTATCGTGGCAGGGACAACACTGAAGCTTTCTTT.

This clone turned up a few times. CDR3 DNA: TGTGCCATCAGTGATAATCGGTGGAGCACTGAAGCTTTCTTT. As protein: CAISDNRWSTEAFF. The rearrangement uses TRBV10-3 and TRBJ1-1; D not certain. Germline V CDR1 and CDR2: ENHRY, SYGVKD. This CDR3 comprises 14 residues. V was trimmed by 3 bases and J by 4 bases, leaving 12 bases between them.

This clone was detected a few times. The chain recombines TRBV30 with TRBJ1-1; possible D gene TRBD1, 5 bases. Germline V gene lookup returns CDR1 GTSNPN and CDR2 SVGIG (reference sequence). The germline V and J ends were trimmed by 0 bases and 0 bases, with 11 bases remaining between them. This CDR3 is 15 amino acids long. Here the CDR3 DNA reads TGTGCCTGGAGTGTAGACAACAGGATGAACACTGAAGCTTTCTTT. Translation: CAWSVDNRMNTEAFF.

The chain carries TRBV30 and TRBJ1-6; TRBD1 is a possible D gene (5 bases). Germline lookup yields CDR1 GTSNPN and CDR2 SVGIG (reference sequence). V gave up 2 bases and J gave up 5 bases, with 10 bases separating them. The CDR3 has 14 residues. The CDR3 loop reads CAWSIGTNNSPLHF. The CDR3 nucleotides are TGTGCCTGGAGTATCGGGACCAATAATTCACCCCTCCACTTT.

The genes are TRBV5-1 and TRBJ1-4, with D possibly being TRBD1 (6 bases). In germline, CDR1 is SGHRS, CDR2 YFSETQ. This CDR3 is 15 amino acids long. Trimming shortened V by 4 bases and J by 5 bases, and 15 bases separated the two germline ends. CDR3 in amino acids: CASSEVGGPNEKLFF. In nucleotides, the CDR3 is TGCGCCAGCAGCGAAGTCGGGGGCCCAAATGAAAAACTGTTTTTT. Full variable domain (rest looked up from reference TRBV5-1 and TRBJ1-4): KAGVTQTPRYLIKTRGQQVTLSCSPISGHRSVSWYQQTPGQGLQFLFEYFSETQRNKGNFPGRFSGRQFSNSRSEMNVSTLELGDSALYLCASSEVGGPNEKLFFGSGTQLSVL.

The chain is built from TRBV2 and TRBJ1-1; no firm D call. The germline CDR1 and CDR2 sequences are SNHLY and FYNNEI. Deletions cut 0 bases from V and 4 bases from J, with 6 bases between. The CDR3 totals 13 residues. The CDR3 loop is CASSEAGVTEAFF. CDR3 sequence (DNA): TGTGCCAGCAGTGAAGCCGGGGTCACTGAAGCTTTCTTT. Variable domain in full (rest from reference TRBV2 and TRBJ1-1): EPEVTQTPSHQVTQMGQEVILRCVPISNHLYFYWYRQILGQKVEFLVSFYNNEISEKSEIFDDQFSVERPDGSNFTLKIRSTKLEDSAMYFCASSEAGVTEAFFGQGTRLTVV.

V and J are TRBV28 and TRBJ1-6, with 10 bases aligning to TRBD1. Trimming cost V 7 bases and J 4 bases; bases outside gene matches: 4. The germline CDR1 and CDR2 sequences are MDHEN and SYDVKM. The CDR3 loop spans 15 amino acids. CDR3 in DNA: TGTGCCAGCACCGACAGGGGGCTTTATAATTCACCCCTCCACTTT. It encodes CASTDRGLYNSPLHF.

About this clone: Since no conserved phenylalanine or tryptophan closes the CDR3, a read error is the likely cause. No DNA is shown, since the ends of the CDR3 on it are uncertain; the CDR3 is the one TCRdb lists. The chain carries TRBV15 and TRBJ1-2; the table's D call, TRBD1, has no DNA check behind it. The CDR3 is 14 residues long, ends included. Germline V gene lookup returns CDR1 LNHNV and CDR2 YYDKDF (reference sequence). The chain's CDR3 is CATSSYRAGPSSSG.

The chain employs TRBV18 and TRBJ2-5, with TRBD2 matching 7 bases. The CDR3 loop spans 15 amino acids. Germline CDR1 reads KGHSH; CDR2 reads LQKENI. The trim removed 3 bases at V and 5 bases at J, leaving 9 bases unmatched. The CDR3 DNA is TGTGCCAGCTCACCTTGGGGCGGGAGAACGGAGACCCAGTACTTC. Residues: CASSPWGGRTETQYF.

This clone was counted between two and nine times. Compared with germline, one end of the junction differs, possibly owing to a read error. The rearrangement joins TRBV7-9 to TRBJ1-2, with D possibly being TRBD1 (5 bases). Germline-derived CDR1 and CDR2 are SEHNR and FQNEAQ (reference sequence). The CDR3 totals 10 residues. In nucleotides, the CDR3 is TGTGCCAGCAGCTTAGGTGGGGCCAACTTC. It is translated as CASSLGGANF.

V is TRBV2 and J is TRBJ2-1, with D perhaps matching TRBD2 (6 bases). Germline loops: CDR1 SNHLY, CDR2 FYNNEI. CDR3 length: 16 residues. Trimming shortened V by 4 bases and J by 2 bases, and 15 bases separated the two germline ends. CDR3 loop: CASSAGSVGAYNEQFF. The CDR3 nucleotides are TGTGCCAGCAGTGCCGGGAGCGTCGGGGCCTACAATGAGCAGTTCTTC.

The rearrangement links TRBV19 to TRBJ1-5; D call uncertain. Between the trimmed V and J ends, which lost 6 bases and 0 bases, there was a span of 6 bases. There are 13 residues in the CDR3. Germline CDR1 LNHDA, CDR2 SQIVND (reference sequence). Here the CDR3 DNA reads TGTGCCAGTAGGAGTCATAGCAATCAGCCCCAGCATTTT. This gives the protein CASRSHSNQPQHF.

The DNA for the CDR3 is TGTGCCAGCAGCCAGAGGGCTGATGGCTACACCTTC. Protein sequence: CASSQRADGYTF. The rearrangement uses TRBV28 and TRBJ1-2, with D unresolved. From germline, CDR1 is MDHEN and CDR2 SYDVKM. The CDR3 is made up of 12 amino acids. Trimming stripped 6 bases from V and 6 bases from J, with 11 bases between.

A word on this clone: In the same sample, other DNA sequences code for this CDR3. V usage is TRBV11-3 and J usage is TRBJ2-3; 10 bases are shared with TRBD1. The V segment lost 4 bases and the J segment 4 bases; nucleotides outside the gene matches: 2. CDR3 length equals 14 residues. The germline gives CDR1 SGHNT, CDR2 YENEEA. The CDR3 DNA reads TGTGCCAGCAGCTGGGGACAGGGGTCAGATACGCAGTATTTT. Translation gives CASSWGQGSDTQYF.

The chain couples TRBV7-3 to TRBJ2-3; D is possibly TRBD2 (5 bases). The ends were cut back, 4 bases at V and 6 bases at J, with 11 bases in the middle. The CDR3 length is 13 residues. Germline V gene sequence: CDR1 SGHTA, CDR2 FQGTGA. The CDR3 loop is CASSSLGPDTQYF. The CDR3 nucleotides read TGTGCCAGCAGCTCACTAGGACCGGATACGCAGTATTTT.

The chain employs TRBV15 and TRBJ1-5, with D unclear. Germline values: CDR1 LNHNV, CDR2 YYDKDF (reference sequence). V was trimmed by 0 bases and J by 3 bases, leaving 12 bases between them. This CDR3 contains 16 residues. The CDR3 protein is CATSRDTRSLNQPQHF. The CDR3 DNA sequence: TGTGCCACCAGCAGAGATACTCGGAGCCTCAATCAGCCCCAGCATTTT.

The chain couples TRBV5-4 to TRBJ2-3; tentatively, D is TRBD2 (5 bases). Germline V gene sequence: CDR1 SGHNT, CDR2 YYREEE (reference sequence). The CDR3 extends over 17 amino acids. The ends were cut back, 4 bases at V and 0 bases at J, with 18 bases in the middle. In DNA form, the CDR3 reads TGTGCCAGCAGCACGGAGGCAGGCGGGTCTAGCACAGATACGCAGTATTTT. Protein sequence: CASSTEAGGSSTDTQYF. Filled out from reference TRBV5-4 and TRBJ2-3, the complete variable domain reads ETGVTQSPTHLIKTRGQQVTLRCSSQSGHNTVSWYQQALGQGPQFIFQYYREEENGRGNFPPRFSGLQFPNYSSELNVNALELDDSALYLCASSTEAGGSSTDTQYFGPGTRLTVL.

To note about this clone: At the DNA level, this CDR3 is encoded by other sequences in the same sample as well. The J gene is TRBJ2-6, the V gene TRBV5-1; D uncertain. CDR1 is SGHRS and CDR2 is YFSETQ in the germline V gene. The CDR3 has 15 amino acids. V lost 0 bases to trimming and J lost 0 bases, with 4 bases between them. CDR3 nucleotides: TGCGCCAGCAGCTTGGTCGGCTCTGGGGCCAACGTCCTGACTTTC. Protein: CASSLVGSGANVLTF.

J is TRBJ1-2 and V is TRBV6-1; D unresolved. CDR1 is MNHNS, CDR2 SASEGT, per germline. V lost 5 bases and J 2 bases, leaving 12 bases between the germline ends. The CDR3 contains 14 residues. In nucleotides, the CDR3 is TGTGCCAGCAGTCCAGGTAGTGGAAACTATGGCTACACCTTC. Translation: CASSPGSGNYGYTF.

The chain is built from TRBV29-1 and TRBJ1-1; D call uncertain. Germline V lookup: CDR1 SQVTM, CDR2 ANQGSEA. Trimming pared 6 bases from V and 6 bases from J, leaving 20 bases between. The CDR3 runs 14 residues. CDR3 in amino acids: CSVHKRFGYPEAFF. The CDR3 region has the DNA TGCAGCGTCCATAAGAGGTTCGGGTACCCTGAAGCTTTCTTT. Full variable domain (outside the CDR3, taken from reference TRBV29-1 and TRBJ1-1): SAVISQKPSRDICQRGTSLTIQCQVDSQVTMMFWYRQQPGQSLTLIATANQGSEATYESGFVIDKFPISRPNLTFSTLTVSNMSPEDSSIYLCSVHKRFGYPEAFFGQGTRLTVV.

CDR3 sequence (DNA): TGTGCCAGCAGACGGCGGGAGAACACCGGGGAGCTGTTTTTT. This translates into CASRRRENTGELFF. J is TRBJ2-2 and V is TRBV6-4, with D tentatively TRBD2 (6 bases). With 6 bases removed from V and 1 base from J, the gap between germline ends came to 9 bases. The CDR3 is 14 residues long. Germline CDR1 MRHNA, CDR2 SNTAGT.

A remark on this clone: Other DNA sequences in this specimen translate into the identical CDR3. DNA of the CDR3: TGTGCCAGTAGTACGGGACAGCGCAATCAGCCCCAGCATTTT. It translates to CASSTGQRNQPQHF. This chain uses TRBV19 with TRBJ1-5; TRBD1 aligns across 7 bases. This CDR3 is 14 amino acids long. The V gene's germline CDR1 is LNHDA and CDR2 SQIVND (reference sequence). V dropped 4 bases and J dropped 2; count of bases not matched to a gene: 2.

This chain uses TRBV4-1 with TRBJ2-7; no clear D. V lost 3 bases and J 2 bases, leaving 14 bases between the germline ends. Germline V gene sequence: CDR1 MGHRA, CDR2 YSYEKL. CDR3 size: 15 residues. The DNA of the CDR3 is TGCGCCAGCAGCCACGCTGGTAGCCTGACCTACGAGCAGTACTTC. As protein: CASSHAGSLTYEQYF.

The rearrangement uses TRBV30 and TRBJ1-6; 7 bases align to TRBD1. The J segment lost 8 bases and the V segment lost 3 bases, leaving 7 bases of the junction unmatched. Germline lookup yields CDR1 GTSNPN and CDR2 SVGIG (reference sequence). CDR3 length equals 14 residues. This chain's CDR3 is CAWRGKGGYSPLHF. The CDR3 DNA follows: TGTGCCTGGAGAGGTAAAGGGGGCTATTCACCCCTCCACTTT.

The chain has TRBV2 and TRBJ2-3; D is perhaps TRBD1 (5 bases). Per the germline V gene, CDR1 is SNHLY and CDR2 is FYNNEI. V was trimmed by 5 bases and J by 3 bases, leaving 9 bases between them. The CDR3 runs 13 residues. The CDR3 region has the DNA TGTGCCAGCAGTCGACAGATAACAGATACGCAGTATTTT. Translation gives CASSRQITDTQYF.

The chain carries TRBV5-1 and TRBJ1-1; 7 bases are a match to TRBD1. V was pared by 5 bases and J by 1 base, with 5 bases of the junction left unmatched. The CDR3 sequence is 14 residues long. Germline V gene lookup returns CDR1 SGHRS and CDR2 YFSETQ. The CDR3 sequence: CASRVQGWNTEAFF. The CDR3 DNA is TGCGCCAGCAGAGTACAGGGGTGGAACACTGAAGCTTTCTTT.

The chain recombines TRBV14 with TRBJ2-1; TRBD2 aligns across 8 bases. This CDR3 region has 18 residues. The germline gives CDR1 SGHDN, CDR2 FVKESK. After removal of 1 base from V and 6 bases from J, the junction contained 14 bases not matched to a gene. CDR3 region: CASSQVRRTSRRVNEQFF. CDR3 nucleotides: TGTGCCAGCAGCCAAGTACGGAGGACTAGCCGGCGGGTCAATGAGCAGTTCTTC.

This chain uses TRBV9 with TRBJ2-1; D unclear. CDR3 size: 14 residues. Trimming took 1 base from V and 5 from J, leaving 10 bases between them. The germline V gene encodes CDR1 SGDLS and CDR2 YYNGEE. The CDR3 is CASSVRWQDNEQFF. In nucleotides, the CDR3 is TGTGCCAGCAGCGTACGGTGGCAAGACAATGAGCAGTTCTTC.